This TCR beta chain was recorded in a study of blood T cells in healthy people across ages. As concerns this clonotype: Its cognate antigen is unknown.

The CDR3 contains 11 residues. Trimming left V 2 bases short and J 10 bases short, with 8 bases between. Germline-derived CDR1 and CDR2 are DFQATT and SNEGSKA (reference sequence). Together with a sample-barcoded 5' primer, a J-beta primer mix was included in a second PCR lasting about 6 to 11 cycles. Template switching added a 12-random-nucleotide identifier to every cDNA molecule. TCRdb recomputed calls from the 5' RACE reads with MiXCR, one row per CDR3 protein. Of fewer than 1,200,000 distinct CDR3 sequences listed, under 30% were seen once; the top ten hold around 0.75%. Study findings and constraints: PBMCs that were unsorted prevented a conclusive naive versus antigen-experienced comparison.

This sample was shared with a second study, whose subject was T cells of mothers and their children. That publication notes: cDNA was synthesized from all extracted RNA at roughly 1.6 ug per reaction. Thymic selection molds TCR recombination output in much the same way for related pairs as for unrelated pairs.

The chain is built from TRBV20-1 and TRBJ1-4, with D unresolved. The sequenced sample consisted of blood. The clonotype comes from a girl aged 2 to 9 in good health. The CDR3 nucleotides are TGCAGTGCTAGAATGGAAGGAAAACTGTTTTTT. Residues: CSARMEGKLFF.